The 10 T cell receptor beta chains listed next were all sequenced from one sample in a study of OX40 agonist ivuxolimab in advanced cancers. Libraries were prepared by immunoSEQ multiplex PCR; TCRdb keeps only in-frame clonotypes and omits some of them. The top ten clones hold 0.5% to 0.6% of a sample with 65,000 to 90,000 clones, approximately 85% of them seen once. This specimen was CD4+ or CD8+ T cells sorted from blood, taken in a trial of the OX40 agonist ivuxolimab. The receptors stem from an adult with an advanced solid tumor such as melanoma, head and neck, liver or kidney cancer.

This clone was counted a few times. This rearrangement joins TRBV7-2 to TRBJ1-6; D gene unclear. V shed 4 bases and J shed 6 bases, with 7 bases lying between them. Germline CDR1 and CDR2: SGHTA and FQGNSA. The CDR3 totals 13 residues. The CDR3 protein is CASSSNSNSPLHF. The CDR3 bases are TGTGCCAGCAGCTCGAACAGTAATTCACCCCTCCACTTT.

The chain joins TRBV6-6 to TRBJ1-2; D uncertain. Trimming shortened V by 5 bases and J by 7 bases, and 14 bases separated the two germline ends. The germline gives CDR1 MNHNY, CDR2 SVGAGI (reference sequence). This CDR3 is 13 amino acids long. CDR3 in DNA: TGTGCCAGCAGTCCCTGGACTGACGTTGGCTACACCTTC. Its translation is CASSPWTDVGYTF.

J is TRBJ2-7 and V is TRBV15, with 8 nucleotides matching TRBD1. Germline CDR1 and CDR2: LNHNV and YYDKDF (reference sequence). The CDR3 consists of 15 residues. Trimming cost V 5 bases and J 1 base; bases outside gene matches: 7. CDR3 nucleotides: TGTGCCACCAGCCGAAGGACAGGGAGGTCCTACGAGCAGTACTTC. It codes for CATSRRTGRSYEQYF.

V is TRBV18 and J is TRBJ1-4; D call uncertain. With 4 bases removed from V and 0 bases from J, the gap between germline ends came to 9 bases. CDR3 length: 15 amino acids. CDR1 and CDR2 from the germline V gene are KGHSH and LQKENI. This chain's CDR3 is CASSQYIATNEKLFF. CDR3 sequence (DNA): TGTGCCAGCTCACAATACATTGCAACTAATGAAAAACTGTTTTTT.

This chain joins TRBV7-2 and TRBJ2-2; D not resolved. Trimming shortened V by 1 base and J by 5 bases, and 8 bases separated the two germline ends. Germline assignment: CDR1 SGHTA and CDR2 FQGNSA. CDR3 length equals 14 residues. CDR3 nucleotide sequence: TGTGCCAGCAGCTTAGAAGGGCGAACCGGGGAGCTGTTTTTT. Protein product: CASSLEGRTGELFF.

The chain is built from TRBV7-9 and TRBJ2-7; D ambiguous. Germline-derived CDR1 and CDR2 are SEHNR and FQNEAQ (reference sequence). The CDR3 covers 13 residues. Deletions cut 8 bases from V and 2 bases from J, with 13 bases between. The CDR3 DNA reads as TGTGCCAGCGGGCAGGAGTCCACCTACGAGCAGTACTTC. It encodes CASGQESTYEQYF.

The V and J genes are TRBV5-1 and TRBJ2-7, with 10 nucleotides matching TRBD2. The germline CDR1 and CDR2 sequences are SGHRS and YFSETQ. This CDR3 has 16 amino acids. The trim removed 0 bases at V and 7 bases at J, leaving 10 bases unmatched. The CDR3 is CASSLAALAGAEEQYF. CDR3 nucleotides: TGCGCCAGCAGCTTGGCCGCCCTAGCGGGAGCGGAGGAGCAGTACTTC.

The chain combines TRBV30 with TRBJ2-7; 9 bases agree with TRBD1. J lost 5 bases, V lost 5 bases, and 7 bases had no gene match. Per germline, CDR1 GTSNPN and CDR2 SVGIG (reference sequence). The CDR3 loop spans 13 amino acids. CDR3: CAWLPGQGNEQYF. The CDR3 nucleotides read TGTGCCTGGCTCCCGGGACAGGGAAACGAGCAGTACTTC. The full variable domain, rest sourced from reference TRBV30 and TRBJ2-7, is SQTIHQWPATLVQPVGSPLSLECTVEGTSNPNLYWYRQAAGRGLQLLFYSVGIGQISSEVPQNLSASRPQDRQFILSSKKLLLSDSGFYLCAWLPGQGNEQYFGPGTRLTVT.

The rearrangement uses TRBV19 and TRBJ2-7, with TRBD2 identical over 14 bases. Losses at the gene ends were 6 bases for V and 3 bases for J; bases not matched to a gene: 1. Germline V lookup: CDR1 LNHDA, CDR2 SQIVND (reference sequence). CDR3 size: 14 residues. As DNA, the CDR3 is TGTGCCAGTAGGGGGACTAGCGGGAGCTACGAGCAGTACTTC. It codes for CASRGTSGSYEQYF.

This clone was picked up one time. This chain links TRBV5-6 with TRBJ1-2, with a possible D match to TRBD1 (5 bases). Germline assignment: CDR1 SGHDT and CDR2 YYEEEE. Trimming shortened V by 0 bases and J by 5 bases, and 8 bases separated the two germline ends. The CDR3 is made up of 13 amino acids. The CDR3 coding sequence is TGTGCCAGCAGCTTGGAGGGGTGGTATGGCTACACCTTC. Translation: CASSLEGWYGYTF.